The rows below give T cell receptor beta chains drawn from one sample of a study of cytomegalovirus exposure and HLA in healthy donors. Clones were sequenced by immunoSEQ multiplex PCR, and TCRdb holds only the in-frame ones, with some missing. This sample has just under 250,000 clones; over 80% occur once, and the top ten carry roughly 5%. The sequenced material came from PBMCs. These receptors all come from a woman aged 40 to 49 in good health and CMV-seropositive. Each CDR3 is given with its conserved first and last residue. D genes are given only for firm matches. Where a row states a size, it is once, few, many or the class of an expanded clone; other rows omit it.

cdr3_length d_call j_call v_call clone_size cdr3_nt cdr3_aa
15 TRBD2 TRBJ2-7 TRBV7-2 NA TGTGCCAGCAGCTCGTCCCGTGGCGGGGGATACGAGCAGTACTTC CASSSSRGGGYEQYF
15 NA TRBJ1-3 TRBV7-8 NA TGTGCCAGCAGCGCACGACAGACTCCTGGAAACACCATATATTTT CASSARQTPGNTIYF
13 NA TRBJ2-3 TRBV6-6 NA TGTGCCAGCGTTGGGCCGGGCACAGATACGCAGTATTTT CASVGPGTDTQYF
14 TRBD2 TRBJ2-1 TRBV5-4 NA TGTGCCACCGGAGCGGGGGGCCACTACAATGAGCAGTTCTTC CATGAGGHYNEQFF
15 NA TRBJ2-1 TRBV4-3 NA TGCGCCAGCAGCCAGGATCGACTAGATTCAAGCGAGCAGTTCTTC CASSQDRLDSSEQFF
15 NA TRBJ2-7 TRBV6-5 NA TGTGCCAGCAGGACGACAGGCAAGTTGACCTACGAGCAGTACTTC CASRTTGKLTYEQYF
16 TRBD2 TRBJ2-5 TRBV19 few TGTGCCAGTAGTCCGACTAGCGGGAGTTCGGCAGAGACCCAGTACTTC CASSPTSGSSAETQYF
14 NA TRBJ2-1 TRBV30 NA TGTGCCTGGAACCAACGGGAGCTGGGGGGTGAGCAGTTCTTC CAWNQRELGGEQFF
15 NA TRBJ2-7 TRBV7-2 NA TGTGCCAGCAGCTTAGAAGGCCGGGTTCGGTACGAGCAGTACTTC CASSLEGRVRYEQYF
16 TRBD2 TRBJ2-7 TRBV7-2 NA TGTGCCAGCAGCGAAGGACTAGCGGTTTTCTCCTACGAGCAGTACTTC CASSEGLAVFSYEQYF
11 NA TRBJ1-1 TRBV7-9 NA TGTGCCAGCAGCTCTGACACTGAAGCTTTCTTT CASSSDTEAFF
16 TRBD2 TRBJ2-1 TRBV4-1 NA TGCGCCAGCAGCCAAGATGCGGGGACTAGCGGGAGTCTGCAGTTCTTC CASSQDAGTSGSLQFF
15 TRBD1 TRBJ2-5 TRBV5-1 NA TGCGCCAGCAGCTTGACCGGGACAGGGGAAGAGACCCAGTACTTC CASSLTGTGEETQYF
15 TRBD1 TRBJ2-7 TRBV6-1 once TGTGCCAGCAGTCCGACAGGGATCGGCTCCTACGAGCAGTACTTC CASSPTGIGSYEQYF
14 TRBD1 TRBJ1-1 TRBV6-5 once TGTGCCAGCAGACCACAGGGGATGAACACTGAAGCTTTCTTT CASRPQGMNTEAFF